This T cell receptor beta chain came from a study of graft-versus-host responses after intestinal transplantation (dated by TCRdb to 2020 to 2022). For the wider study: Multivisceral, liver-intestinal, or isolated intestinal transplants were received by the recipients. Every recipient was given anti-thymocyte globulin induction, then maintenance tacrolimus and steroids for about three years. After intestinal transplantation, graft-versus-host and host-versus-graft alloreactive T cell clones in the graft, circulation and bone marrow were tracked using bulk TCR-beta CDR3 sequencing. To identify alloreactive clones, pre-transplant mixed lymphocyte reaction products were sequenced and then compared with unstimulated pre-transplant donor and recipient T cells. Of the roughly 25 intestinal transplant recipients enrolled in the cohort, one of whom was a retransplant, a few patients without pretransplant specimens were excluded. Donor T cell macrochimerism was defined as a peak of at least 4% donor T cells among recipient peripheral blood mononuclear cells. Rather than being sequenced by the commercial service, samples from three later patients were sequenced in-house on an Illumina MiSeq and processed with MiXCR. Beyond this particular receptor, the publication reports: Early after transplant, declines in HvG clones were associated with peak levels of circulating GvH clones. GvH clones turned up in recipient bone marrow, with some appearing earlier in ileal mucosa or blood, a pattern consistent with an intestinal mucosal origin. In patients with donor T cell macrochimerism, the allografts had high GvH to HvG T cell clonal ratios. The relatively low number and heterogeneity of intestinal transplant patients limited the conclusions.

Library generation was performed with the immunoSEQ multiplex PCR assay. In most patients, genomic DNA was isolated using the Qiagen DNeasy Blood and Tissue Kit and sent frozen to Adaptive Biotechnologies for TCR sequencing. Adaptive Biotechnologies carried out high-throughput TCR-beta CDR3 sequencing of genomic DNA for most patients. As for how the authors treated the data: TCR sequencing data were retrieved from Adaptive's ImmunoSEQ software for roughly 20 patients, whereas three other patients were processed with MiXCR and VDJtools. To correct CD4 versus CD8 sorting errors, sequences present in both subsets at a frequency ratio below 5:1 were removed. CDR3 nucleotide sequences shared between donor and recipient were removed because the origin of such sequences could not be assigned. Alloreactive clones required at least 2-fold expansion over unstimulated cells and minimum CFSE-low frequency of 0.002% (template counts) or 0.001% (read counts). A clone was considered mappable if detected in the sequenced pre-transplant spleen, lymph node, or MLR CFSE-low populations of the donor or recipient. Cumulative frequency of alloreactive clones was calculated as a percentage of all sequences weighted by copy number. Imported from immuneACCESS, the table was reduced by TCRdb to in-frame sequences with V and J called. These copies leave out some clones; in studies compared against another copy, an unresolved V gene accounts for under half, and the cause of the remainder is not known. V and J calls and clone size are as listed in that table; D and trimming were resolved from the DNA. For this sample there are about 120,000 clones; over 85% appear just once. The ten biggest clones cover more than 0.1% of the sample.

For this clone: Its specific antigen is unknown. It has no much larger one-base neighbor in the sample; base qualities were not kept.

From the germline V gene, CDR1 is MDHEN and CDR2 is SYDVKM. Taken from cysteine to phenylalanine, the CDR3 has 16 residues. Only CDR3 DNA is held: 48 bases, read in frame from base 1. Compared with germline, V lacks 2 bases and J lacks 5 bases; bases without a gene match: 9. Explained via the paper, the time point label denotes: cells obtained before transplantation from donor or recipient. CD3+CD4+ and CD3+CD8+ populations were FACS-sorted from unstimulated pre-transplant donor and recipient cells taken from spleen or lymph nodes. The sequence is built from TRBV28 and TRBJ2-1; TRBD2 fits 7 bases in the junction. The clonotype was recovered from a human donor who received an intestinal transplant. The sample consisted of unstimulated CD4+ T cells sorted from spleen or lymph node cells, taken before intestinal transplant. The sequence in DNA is TGTGCCAGCAGTTTAGGCTGGGGGGAGGGCCACAATGAGCAGTTCTTC. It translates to CASSLGWGEGHNEQFF.